Shown below are 9 T cell receptor beta chains from a single sample sequenced in a study of regulatory T cells in long-lasting Graves disease. The time point here: newly diagnosed GD, antithyroid drugs for less than 3 months. TCR sequences were obtained from RNA taken from PBMCs. The authors built TCR beta libraries using iRepertoire HTBI primers and Arm-PCR of CDR3 regions. From the multiplex PCR reads, TCRdb called clonotypes with MiXCR, one entry per CDR3 protein. This table holds approximately 400,000 distinct CDR3 sequences, over 14% found once. These data were also filed under a second study, of T cells in Graves' hyperthyroidism and ophthalmopathy.

This specimen was peripheral blood mononuclear cells (PBMCs), taken at new diagnosis, from a patient treated with antithyroid drugs. These receptors were obtained from a middle-aged woman with Graves disease.

Only a few counts were recorded for this clonotype. The V gene is TRBV4-1, the J gene TRBJ2-5; D is ambiguous. V was clipped by 3 bases and J by 4 bases, with 12 bases between them. The CDR3 sequence is 14 residues long. Germline V lookup: CDR1 MGHRA, CDR2 YSYEKL. The CDR3 loop is CASSHGPIGETQYF. The CDR3 DNA follows: TGCGCCAGCAGCCACGGACCTATCGGAGAGACCCAGTACTTC.

There are a few counts of this clonotype. V usage is TRBV4-1 and J usage is TRBJ2-1, with 9 positions matching TRBD2. V shed 3 bases, J shed 7 bases, and the junction held 7 bases outside the gene matches. Germline V lookup: CDR1 MGHRA, CDR2 YSYEKL. This CDR3 has 15 amino acids. The CDR3 coding sequence is TGCGCCAGCAGCCATTGGGCTAGCGGGGATAATGAGCAGTTCTTC. It encodes CASSHWASGDNEQFF.

The chain is built from TRBV10-3 and TRBJ1-5; 11 bases agree with TRBD1. Germline V gene lookup returns CDR1 ENHRY and CDR2 SYGVKD. J lost 6 bases, V lost 10 bases, and 2 bases had no gene match. The CDR3 loop spans 12 amino acids. DNA of the CDR3: TGTGCCAAAGGGACAGGGGGTCAGCCCCAGCATTTT. Its protein is CAKGTGGQPQHF.

The sample holds many counts of this clonotype. The rearrangement joins TRBV14 to TRBJ2-2, with 12 positions matching TRBD2. The CDR3 is 17 amino acids. Germline loops: CDR1 SGHDN, CDR2 FVKESK. The V and J ends lost 1 base and 1 base, in that order; junction bases with no gene match: 1. The CDR3 bases are TGTGCCAGCAGCCAAGGGACTAGCGGGGTGAACACCGGGGAGCTGTTTTTT. It yields the protein CASSQGTSGVNTGELFF.

This clonotype was detected ten times or more. This chain uses TRBV7-2 with TRBJ2-5; D uncertain. The CDR3 has 15 amino acids. Looked up from germline, CDR1 is SGHTA and CDR2 is FQGNSA. Trimming shortened V by 5 bases and J by 1 base, and 14 bases separated the two germline ends. The CDR3 DNA reads TGTGCCAGCAGCCTCGTAATCGGGTCCCAAGAGACCCAGTACTTC. This sequence encodes CASSLVIGSQETQYF.

The sample holds many counts of this clonotype. A junction boundary mismatches the germline segment, possibly from a read error. The V call is TRBV5-1, the J call TRBJ2-5; 10 positions agree with TRBD2. Germline assignment: CDR1 SGHRS and CDR2 YFSETQ. CDR3 length: 15 amino acids. The CDR3 DNA follows: TGTGCCAGCAGCCCGCTGACTAGCGGGTCAGAGACCCAGTACTTC. The encoded protein is CASSPLTSGSETQYF.

This clonotype was recorded many times. The chain employs TRBV11-2 and TRBJ2-3; 7 bases agree with TRBD2. From germline, CDR1 is SGHAT and CDR2 FQNNGV. With V trimmed by 1 base and J by 1 base, 8 bases remained unmatched. The CDR3 runs 17 residues. In DNA form, the CDR3 reads TGTGCCAGCAGCTTAGGTTGGCTAGCGGTCGGCACAGATACGCAGTATTTT. It yields the protein CASSLGWLAVGTDTQYF.

The table lists this clonotype with a few counts. The V call is TRBV20-1, the J call TRBJ2-7; 8 bases align to TRBD2. V was pared by 4 bases and J by 4 bases, with 3 bases of the junction left unmatched. This CDR3 has 12 amino acids. Germline-derived CDR1 and CDR2 are DFQATT and SNEGSKA (reference sequence). The CDR3 loop reads CSANGLAYEQYF. CDR3 DNA sequence: TGCAGTGCTAACGGACTAGCTTACGAGCAGTACTTC.

This clonotype was counted ten times or more. The chain has TRBV11-1 and TRBJ2-7, with TRBD1 as a possible D gene (6 bases). Trimming left V 3 bases short and J 2 bases short, with 11 bases between. Germline V lookup: CDR1 SGHAT, CDR2 FQDESV (reference sequence). The CDR3 is made up of 14 amino acids. CDR3 sequence: CASSFTPGAYEQYF. CDR3 coding DNA: TGTGCCAGCAGCTTCACCCCAGGGGCCTACGAGCAGTACTTC. Complete variable domain (other parts from reference TRBV11-1 and TRBJ2-7): EAEVAQSPRYKITEKSQAVAFWCDPISGHATLYWYRQILGQGPELLVQFQDESVVDDSQLPKDRFSAERLKGVDSTLKIQPAELGDSAMYLCASSFTPGAYEQYFGPGTRLTVT.